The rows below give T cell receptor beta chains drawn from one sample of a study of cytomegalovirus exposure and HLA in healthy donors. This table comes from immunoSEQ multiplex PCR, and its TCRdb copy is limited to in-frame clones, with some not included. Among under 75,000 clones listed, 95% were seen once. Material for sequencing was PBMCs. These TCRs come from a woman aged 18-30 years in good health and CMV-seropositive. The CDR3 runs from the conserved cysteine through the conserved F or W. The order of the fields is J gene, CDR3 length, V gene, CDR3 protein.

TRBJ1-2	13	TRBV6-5	CASYREGNYGYTF
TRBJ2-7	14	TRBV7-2	CASSLWTGNHEQYF
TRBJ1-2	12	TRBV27	CASSTGGRRYTF
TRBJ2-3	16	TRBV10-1	CARSYLLAGVTDTQYF
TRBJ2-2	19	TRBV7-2	CASSLFPGLAGGKTGELFF
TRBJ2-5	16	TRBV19	CASSGPGTGGWETQYF
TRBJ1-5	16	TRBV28	CASRETGRRSNQPQHF
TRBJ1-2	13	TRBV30	CAWSGQSFYGYTF
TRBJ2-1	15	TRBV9	CASSAQGRGYNEQFF
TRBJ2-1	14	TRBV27	CATTVAGTYNEQFF
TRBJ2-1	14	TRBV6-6	CASSSTIYYNEQFF
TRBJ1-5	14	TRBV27	CASSSLQGNQPQHF
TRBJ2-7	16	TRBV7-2	CASSLGPPTSSYEQYF
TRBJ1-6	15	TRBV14	CASSQDRVFNSPLHF
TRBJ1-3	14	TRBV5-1	CASSQQGSGNTIYF
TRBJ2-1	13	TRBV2	CARTGLAGDEQFF
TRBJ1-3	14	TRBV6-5	CASSPGGSGNTIYF
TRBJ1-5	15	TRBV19	CASSIAQGAHQPQHF
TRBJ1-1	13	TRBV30	CAWQGTGNTEAFF
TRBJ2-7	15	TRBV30	CAWRAHRGGPYEQYF
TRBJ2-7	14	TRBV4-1	CASSQGSGSYEQYF
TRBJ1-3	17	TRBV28	CASSNTGQAYSGNTIYF
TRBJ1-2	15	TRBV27	CASSFLGGANYGYTF
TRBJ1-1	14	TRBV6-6	CASTNRRVWTEAFF
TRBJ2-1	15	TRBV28	CASSFGSGYADEQFF
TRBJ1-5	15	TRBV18	CASSPYPGGYQPQHF
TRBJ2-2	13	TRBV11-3	CASGERGTGELFF
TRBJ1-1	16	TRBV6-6	CASSYSTGRVNTEAFF
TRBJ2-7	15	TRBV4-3	CASSQRTSGVYEQYF
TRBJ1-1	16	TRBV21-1	CASSNRSYLRNTEAFF
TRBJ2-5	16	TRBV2	CASGRRGTEAGETQYF
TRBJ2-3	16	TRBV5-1	CASSTTLQGRADTQYF
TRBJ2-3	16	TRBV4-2	CASSQDLAGALHTQYF